This record concerns one TCR beta chain sequence. The antigen is unknown. This CDR3 is 13 amino acids long. V trimming: 4 bases; J trimming: 11 bases; junction bases outside the gene matches: 10. Germline lookup yields CDR1 SGHRS and CDR2 YFSETQ. The TCRbeta library was prepared with unique molecular identifiers. TCRdb ran MiXCR on the PCR reads and lists one entry per CDR3 protein. Seen here are roughly 670,000 distinct CDR3 sequences, under 15% observed once, and the top ten hold about 0.77%. The data were obtained in a study of T-cell reconstitution after alpha-beta-depleted transplantation in children. Study-wide findings and caveats: As was reported, about two months after transplant, alpha-beta T cells came from several hundred expanded graft clones. T-cell counts and diversity were attributed mostly to newly produced T cells one year after transplant. For some patients, TCRbeta diversity was high at day 60 because of recipient T cells and thymic progenitors that survived.

This TCR came from a girl aged 2 to 10 with congenital amegakaryocytic thrombocytopenia, due to receive a stem cell transplant. Material: PBMCs, obtained before TCRalphabeta/CD19-depleted stem cell transplant. The genes are TRBV5-1 and TRBJ1-1; 8 bases are shared with TRBD1. CDR3: CASSRDRCLDAFF. The CDR3 coding sequence is TGCGCCAGCAGCAGGGACAGGTGTCTTGATGCTTTCTTT.